This T cell receptor (beta chain) was sequenced during a study of blood T cell repertoires in COVID-19. Study in general: The United States, Italy and Spain provided the acute and convalescent COVID-19 samples.

Participants were aged about 18 to 89 years from about two dozen US areas. Sequenced by immunoSEQ multiplex PCR; TCRdb stores in-frame clones only, minus some. The table records approximately 200,000 clones, 80% to 85% of them present only once. The source material was PBMCs or T cells enriched from blood (not recorded which). The source is a middle-aged man who had recovered from COVID-19.

CDR3 in DNA: TGTGCCAGCAGTCTAGCTCGATCCAGGACCGGGGAGCTGTTTTTT. Residues: CASSLARSRTGELFF. This chain uses TRBV28 with TRBJ2-2; perhaps TRBD2 as D (5 bases). The germline V gene encodes CDR1 MDHEN and CDR2 SYDVKM. The CDR3 runs to 15 residues. V lost 5 bases and J 5 bases, leaving 15 bases between the germline ends.